The 16 T cell receptor beta chains presented below share a single source sample, sequenced in a study of spatial heterogeneity in lung cancer. TCRdb re-called the 5' RACE reads through MiXCR, storing one row per CDR3 protein. The data contain roughly 4,600 distinct CDR3 sequences, approximately 16% of them singletons. Time point indicated: sample taken at primary tumor resection. Sequencing covered unsorted whole RNA taken from tumor, nontumor lung or frozen PBMC. The source was normal lung tissue next to the tumor, collected at surgery. Receptor source: a male donor with early-stage non-small cell lung cancer.

This clonotype is medium-sized by share. The size of this beta chain means little, since it is a stray read in a library made for alpha chains. The rearrangement joins TRBV7-2 to TRBJ1-2; D call uncertain. CDR1 SGHTA and CDR2 FQGNSA come from the germline V gene. The V and J ends lost 5 bases and 4 bases respectively, with 17 bases between them. The CDR3 extends over 15 amino acids. CDR3 DNA sequence: TGTGCCAGCAGCCAATCCCGGGCCCCGGCCTATGGCTACACCTTC. It translates to CASSQSRAPAYGYTF.

This clonotype is medium-sized. This beta chain is a stray sequence in a library constructed for alpha chains; its clone size is not meaningful. The chain joins TRBV7-8 to TRBJ2-2, with D possibly being TRBD1 (5 bases). The CDR3 length is 15 residues. The germline CDR1 and CDR2 sequences are SGHVS and FQNEAQ. V shed 1 base and J shed 5 bases, with 11 bases lying between them. CDR3 loop: CASSLVVGQTGELFF. The CDR3 DNA reads TGTGCCAGCAGCTTAGTGGTGGGGCAGACCGGGGAGCTGTTTTTT.

This clonotype was counted a few times. This beta chain came through as a stray read in a library set up for alpha chains, and its size says little. The CDR3 sequence is CSVEDLGPIGDTGELFF. CDR3 bases: TGCAGCGTTGAAGATCTCGGACCCATCGGCGACACCGGGGAGCTGTTTTTT. V is TRBV29-1 and J is TRBJ2-2, with unresolved D. The CDR3 length is 17 residues. Germline CDR1 and CDR2: SQVTM and ANQGSEA. V lost 0 bases and J 3 bases, leaving 17 bases between the germline ends.

About this clonotype itself: This beta chain is an unintended read in a library built for alpha chains; its size means little. The chain has TRBV5-1 and TRBJ1-1; D is unclear. V was shortened by 1 base and J by 0 bases, with 7 bases between the two germline ends. The germline V gene has CDR1 SGHRS and CDR2 YFSETQ. CDR3 length: 14 amino acids. The CDR3 DNA follows: TGCGCCAGCAGCTTGAACGTTATGAACACTGAAGCTTTCTTT. This codes for CASSLNVMNTEAFF.

This clonotype is labeled as medium-sized. This beta chain came through as a stray read in a library set up for alpha chains, and its size says little. V gene TRBV29-1 combines with J gene TRBJ1-2, with TRBD1 identical over 8 bases. V shed 4 bases and J 3 bases; nucleotides not matched to a gene: 4. Looked up from germline, CDR1 is SQVTM and CDR2 is ANQGSEA. This CDR3 contains 13 residues. The chain's CDR3 is CSVGGQGDYGYTF. The DNA of the CDR3 is TGCAGCGTTGGTGGACAGGGTGACTATGGCTACACCTTC. The variable domain in full, completed from reference TRBV29-1 and TRBJ1-2, reads SAVISQKPSRDICQRGTSLTIQCQVDSQVTMMFWYRQQPGQSLTLIATANQGSEATYESGFVIDKFPISRPNLTFSTLTVSNMSPEDSSIYLCSVGGQGDYGYTFGSGTRLTVV.

This clonotype is categorized as large. Within a library made for alpha chains, this beta chain is off target, and its count is uninformative. The V gene is TRBV23-1, the J gene TRBJ2-5; TRBD1 aligns across 9 bases. TRBV23-1 is sorted into the ORF group, with uncertain function. This CDR3 is 14 amino acids long. V lost 4 bases to trimming and J lost 4 bases; unmatched junction nucleotides: 4. In nucleotides, the CDR3 is TGCGCCAGCAGTCTAACGGACAGGGGAGAGACCCAGTACTTC. Protein: CASSLTDRGETQYF.

By share of the sample, this clonotype is medium-sized (0.01 to 0.1%). This beta chain is an unintended read in a library built for alpha chains; its size means little. This chain uses TRBV7-9 with TRBJ1-2; no firm D call. The CDR3 runs 12 residues. Germline lookup yields CDR1 SEHNR and CDR2 FQNEAQ (reference sequence). The germline V and J ends were trimmed by 0 bases and 6 bases, with 5 bases remaining between them. CDR3 region: CASSLAGNGYTF. The CDR3, as DNA: TGTGCCAGCAGCTTAGCTGGGAATGGCTACACCTTC.

By share, this clonotype counts as medium-sized (0.01 to 0.1%). This beta chain slipped into a library made for alpha chains as a stray read, so its size is not meaningful. This sequence joins TRBV20-1 and TRBJ2-7; D might be TRBD2 (6 bases). Per the germline V gene, CDR1 is DFQATT and CDR2 is SNEGSKA (reference sequence). Deletions cut 3 bases from V and 1 base from J, with 10 bases between. This CDR3 has 13 residues. CDR3 DNA: TGCAGTGCTAGCGGGAGCTGGTCCTACGAGCAGTACTTC. This sequence encodes CSASGSWSYEQYF.

About this clonotype: This beta chain slipped into a library made for alpha chains as a stray read, so its size is not meaningful. This sequence joins TRBV18 and TRBJ1-5; 10 bases agree with TRBD1. The trim removed 3 bases at V and 5 bases at J, leaving 4 bases unmatched. Germline lookup yields CDR1 KGHSH and CDR2 LQKENI. The CDR3 totals 15 residues. This CDR3 is CASSPTGTGDQPQHF. The CDR3 DNA sequence: TGTGCCAGCTCACCCACTGGGACAGGGGATCAGCCCCAGCATTTT.

Notes on this clonotype: This beta chain is a stray sequence in a library constructed for alpha chains; its clone size is not meaningful. The chain recombines TRBV12-3 or TRBV12-4 with TRBJ1-5; D remains ambiguous. This CDR3 spans 13 amino acids. Trimming took off 6 bases at V and 7 bases at J, with 13 bases between the two ends. The CDR3 coding sequence is TGTGCCAGCAGCCCAAACCACGGGCAGCCCCAGCATTTT. This encodes CASSPNHGQPQHF.

This clonotype has only one observation. Within a library made for alpha chains, this beta chain is off target, and its count is uninformative. V usage is TRBV6-5 and J usage is TRBJ2-3, with TRBD2 as a possible D gene (5 bases). The V gene lost 6 bases and the J gene lost 6 bases, with 19 bases spanning the gap. The CDR3 runs to 15 residues. The V gene's germline CDR1 is MNHEY and CDR2 SVGAGI. The CDR3 DNA sequence: TGTGCCAGCAGAGCGGTCTTCCAACCCGCCGATACGCAGTATTTT. Encoded protein: CASRAVFQPADTQYF.

As concerns this clonotype: This beta chain represents an off-target read in a library built for alpha chains; its size is of limited meaning. V and J are TRBV12-3 or TRBV12-4 and TRBJ2-7; possibly TRBD2 for D (5 bases). This CDR3 region has 15 residues. V was shortened by 1 base and J by 2 bases, with 12 bases between the two germline ends. In DNA form, the CDR3 reads TGTGCCAGCAGTTTAGATCCTAGCTGGGCCTACGAGCAGTACTTC. Protein: CASSLDPSWAYEQYF.

With regard to this clonotype: A much larger clone differs from this one at a single base, so this may be a read error. Since the library was made to target alpha chains, this beta chain is a stray read and its abundance is not meaningful. The chain combines TRBV11-2 with TRBJ2-4; the D gene could be TRBD1 or TRBD2 (5 bases each). This CDR3 spans 16 amino acids. The V gene's germline CDR1 is SGHAT and CDR2 FQNNGV. The CDR3 reads CASSSPGQLAKNIQHF. CDR3 bases: TGTGCCAGCAGCTCGCCGGGGCAGTTAGCCAAAAACATTCAGCACTTC.

As concerns this clonotype: This beta chain represents an off-target read in a library built for alpha chains; its size is of limited meaning. This rearrangement joins TRBV25-1 to TRBJ1-1; D unclear. Germline V gene data show CDR1 as MGHDK and CDR2 as SYGVNS. This CDR3 has 12 amino acids. Trimming removed 6 bases at V and 11 bases at J, with 16 bases between. The CDR3 protein is CASSTLSRRAFF. The DNA for the CDR3 is TGTGCCAGCAGCACCCTTTCCCGGAGGGCTTTCTTT.

A few counts support this clonotype. This beta chain is off target for a library built for alpha chains, so its abundance means little. The rearrangement uses TRBV6-5 and TRBJ2-3, with 12 bases lining up with TRBD2. Germline CDR1 reads MNHEY; CDR2 reads SVGAGI. The CDR3 runs to 15 residues. J gave up 6 bases and V 6 bases, and 7 bases lay outside the gene matches. Here the CDR3 reads CASRVTSGRWDTQYF. The CDR3 DNA reads TGTGCCAGCAGGGTGACTAGCGGGAGATGGGATACGCAGTATTTT.

Judged by abundance, this clonotype is medium-sized. A library prepared for alpha chains yielded this beta chain as an off-target read; its size is of little meaning. The chain employs TRBV12-1 and TRBJ2-7; TRBD1 reflects the table's D call only, with no check against the DNA. TRBV12-1 is a listed pseudogene. CDR3 size: 18 residues. CDR3 nucleotides: TGTGCCAGCAGCGATCCGAAGGGAGACAGGAGGGAATCCTACGAGCAGTACGTC. Its protein is CASSDPKGDRRESYEQYV.